Ten or more counts support the clone carrying this T cell receptor (beta chain). Source study methods: Samples had a median of around 96,000 TCRs, ranging roughly 20,000 to 700,000. Using its own MiXCR run on the RACE reads, TCRdb lists one record per CDR3 protein. The V and J calls shown here were made by TCRdb, not taken from the authors' results. The table has around 52,000 distinct CDR3 sequences, 7.5% to 10% seen once. These data come from a study of human T cells and chemical hapten exposure. This CDR3 comprises 18 residues. V was trimmed by 6 bases and J by 0 bases, leaving 20 bases between them. The germline CDR1 and CDR2 sequences are MNHEY and SVGEGT. As to time point: patch test 1, 2 weeks after DPC sensitization. Treatment: therapeutic diphenylcyclopropenone sensitization with weekly scalp DPC.

The sequenced sample was whole blood, obtained in connection with sensitization to the hapten diphenylcyclopropenone (DPC). This sequence originates from a woman between 40 and 55 years old with alopecia areata. Some clones in this sample may be carry-over from other donors' samples. V and J are TRBV6-2 or TRBV6-3 and TRBJ2-2; D remains ambiguous. CDR3 residues: CASSPLYLLGSNTGELFF. CDR3 nucleotide sequence: TGTGCCAGCAGCCCCCTTTATCTCTTGGGGTCGAACACCGGGGAGCTGTTTTTT.